Listed below are T cell receptor beta chains from one sample, sequenced in a study of cytomegalovirus exposure and HLA in healthy donors. Sequencing used immunoSEQ multiplex PCR; TCRdb keeps in-frame clones, though not all of them. This sample has about 220,000 clones, with around nine tenths found just once. Sequencing was carried out using PBMCs. All receptors derive from a man between 18 and 35 years old in good health and CMV-seronegative. The CDR3 runs from the conserved cysteine through the conserved F or W. D genes are given only for firm matches. A clone size is listed for some rows: how often the clone was seen (once, few, many), or a class if it is expanded.

CDR3nt: TGTGCCATCAGTGCTCTCACCTACTACGAGCAGTACTTC; CDR3aa: CAISALTYYEQYF; j_gene: TRBJ2-7; d_gene: -; v_gene: TRBV10-3; abundance: -
CDR3nt: TGTGCCAGCAGTATCACAGGGAGCTCCTACGAGCAGTACTTC; CDR3aa: CASSITGSSYEQYF; j_gene: TRBJ2-7; d_gene: -; v_gene: TRBV27; abundance: few
CDR3nt: TGTGCCACCAGCAGAGAACGGGGTTCGGCCCAGCATTTT; CDR3aa: CATSRERGSAQHF; j_gene: TRBJ1-5; d_gene: -; v_gene: TRBV15; abundance: -
CDR3nt: TGTGCCAGCAGCCAGCACGCAGGGTCAGATACGCAGTATTTT; CDR3aa: CASSQHAGSDTQYF; j_gene: TRBJ2-3; d_gene: -; v_gene: TRBV14; abundance: -
CDR3nt: TGTGCCAGCAGTCCCCCATCTAGCGGCACAGATACGCAGTATTTT; CDR3aa: CASSPPSSGTDTQYF; j_gene: TRBJ2-3; d_gene: -; v_gene: TRBV27; abundance: -
CDR3nt: TGTGCCAGCAGTTTGAGAGTCCAGGGGGATGGCTACACCTTC; CDR3aa: CASSLRVQGDGYTF; j_gene: TRBJ1-2; d_gene: TRBD1; v_gene: TRBV28; abundance: -
CDR3nt: TGTGCCAGCAGCTTGGATCTAGCGAATGCGGGGGGCCAGTACTTC; CDR3aa: CASSLDLANAGGQYF; j_gene: TRBJ2-5; d_gene: TRBD2; v_gene: TRBV5-6; abundance: -
CDR3nt: TGTGCCAGCAGCTTAGTGGTACAGGGGTCTAATGAAAAACTGTTTTTT; CDR3aa: CASSLVVQGSNEKLFF; j_gene: TRBJ1-4; d_gene: TRBD1; v_gene: TRBV7-6; abundance: -
CDR3nt: TGTGCCAGCTCCCTAAGAGAGGGATCTGGGGCCAACGTCCTGACTTTC; CDR3aa: CASSLREGSGANVLTF; j_gene: TRBJ2-6; d_gene: -; v_gene: TRBV18; abundance: -
CDR3nt: TGTGCCAGCAGCCCCGGCTACGAGCAGTACTTC; CDR3aa: CASSPGYEQYF; j_gene: TRBJ2-7; d_gene: -; v_gene: TRBV9; abundance: -
CDR3nt: TGTGCCACCAGCCTTAGCACAGATACGCAGTATTTT; CDR3aa: CATSLSTDTQYF; j_gene: TRBJ2-3; d_gene: -; v_gene: TRBV2; abundance: -
CDR3nt: TGTGCCACCAGCAGAGATCGGGGGGCCGGAAACACCATATATTTT; CDR3aa: CATSRDRGAGNTIYF; j_gene: TRBJ1-3; d_gene: -; v_gene: TRBV15; abundance: -
CDR3nt: TGTGCCAGCAGTTTACCCTCAGTCGACAGGGGGCGAGATACGCAGTATTTT; CDR3aa: CASSLPSVDRGRDTQYF; j_gene: TRBJ2-3; d_gene: TRBD1; v_gene: TRBV27; abundance: -
CDR3nt: TGCGCCAGCAGCCTTGGCCCGTCCCGGCCCCAGCATTTT; CDR3aa: CASSLGPSRPQHF; j_gene: TRBJ1-5; d_gene: -; v_gene: TRBV4-1; abundance: -
CDR3nt: TGCGCCAGCAGCACCGAGAGCTCTGGGGCCAACGTCCTGACTTTC; CDR3aa: CASSTESSGANVLTF; j_gene: TRBJ2-6; d_gene: -; v_gene: TRBV5-1; abundance: -
CDR3nt: TGCGCCAGCAGCCAAGATCCGCAGGGGGCGCGGGGCGGGGAGCTGTTTTTT; CDR3aa: CASSQDPQGARGGELFF; j_gene: TRBJ2-2; d_gene: TRBD1; v_gene: TRBV4-3; abundance: -
CDR3nt: TGTGCCAGCAGTTACGGTGGAAACAGGGAAGGGGAGCAGTACTTC; CDR3aa: CASSYGGNREGEQYF; j_gene: TRBJ2-7; d_gene: -; v_gene: TRBV6-5; abundance: once
CDR3nt: TGTGCCAGCAACAGGGACAGGGGAAATGGCAATCAGCCCCAGCATTTT; CDR3aa: CASNRDRGNGNQPQHF; j_gene: TRBJ1-5; d_gene: TRBD1; v_gene: TRBV2; abundance: -
CDR3nt: TGCGCCAGCAGTGCCACAGGGGGGCGGGGAGGTGAGCAGTTCTTC; CDR3aa: CASSATGGRGGEQFF; j_gene: TRBJ2-1; d_gene: TRBD1; v_gene: TRBV10-1; abundance: -
CDR3nt: TGTGCCAGCAGCTTAATGGCGGGGAACTCCTACGAGCAGTACTTC; CDR3aa: CASSLMAGNSYEQYF; j_gene: TRBJ2-7; d_gene: -; v_gene: TRBV7-3; abundance: -
CDR3nt: TGTGCCAGCAGCTCACCGGGACTGCCGCTCTTC; CDR3aa: CASSSPGLPLF; j_gene: TRBJ2-1; d_gene: -; v_gene: TRBV7-9; abundance: -
CDR3nt: TGCAGCTCGGGTCTAGCGGGAGTTGAGCAGTTCTTC; CDR3aa: CSSGLAGVEQFF; j_gene: TRBJ2-1; d_gene: TRBD2; v_gene: TRBV29-1; abundance: -
CDR3nt: TGTGCCAGCAGTTTAAGGTTCGCGGGGTACAATGAGCAGTTCTTC; CDR3aa: CASSLRFAGYNEQFF; j_gene: TRBJ2-1; d_gene: -; v_gene: TRBV28; abundance: -
CDR3nt: TGTGCCAGTCGACTAGCGGGGGTTAATGAGCAGTTCTTC; CDR3aa: CASRLAGVNEQFF; j_gene: TRBJ2-1; d_gene: TRBD2; v_gene: TRBV19; abundance: -
CDR3nt: TGTGCCAGCAGTGAGTATGGGAGTGGTCAGCCCCAGCATTTT; CDR3aa: CASSEYGSGQPQHF; j_gene: TRBJ1-5; d_gene: -; v_gene: TRBV2; abundance: few
CDR3nt: TGTGCCAGCAGTTACTCCCCCGGTGGAGGGCAGTTCTTC; CDR3aa: CASSYSPGGGQFF; j_gene: TRBJ2-1; d_gene: -; v_gene: TRBV6-6; abundance: -
CDR3nt: TGCGCCAGCAGCTTGCGGCAGGGCACTAATGAAAAACTGTTTTTT; CDR3aa: CASSLRQGTNEKLFF; j_gene: TRBJ1-4; d_gene: -; v_gene: TRBV5-1; abundance: once
CDR3nt: TGTGCCAGCAGCTATAAACAGGGGGCCCCCAATGAGCAGTTCTTC; CDR3aa: CASSYKQGAPNEQFF; j_gene: TRBJ2-1; d_gene: TRBD1; v_gene: TRBV7-6; abundance: -
CDR3nt: TGTGCCAGTAGTTATGGACATGAATACGAGCAGTACTTC; CDR3aa: CASSYGHEYEQYF; j_gene: TRBJ2-7; d_gene: -; v_gene: TRBV19; abundance: -
CDR3nt: TGCGCCAGCAGTGGCCCGGGAGTCCACGAGCAGTACTTC; CDR3aa: CASSGPGVHEQYF; j_gene: TRBJ2-7; d_gene: -; v_gene: TRBV10-1; abundance: -
CDR3nt: TGCGCCAGCAGCTTCCGCGGAGTACAAGAGACCCAGTACTTC; CDR3aa: CASSFRGVQETQYF; j_gene: TRBJ2-5; d_gene: -; v_gene: TRBV5-1; abundance: -
CDR3nt: TGTGCCAGCAGTGAACGTGAGTATTATGAGCAGTTCTTC; CDR3aa: CASSEREYYEQFF; j_gene: TRBJ2-1; d_gene: -; v_gene: TRBV6-1; abundance: -
CDR3nt: TGTGCCAGCAGCATCGGGGTGGGGACAGGGGGCAGGGAGACCCAGTACTTC; CDR3aa: CASSIGVGTGGRETQYF; j_gene: TRBJ2-5; d_gene: TRBD1; v_gene: TRBV9; abundance: -
CDR3nt: TGTGCCAGCAGTTACCTAGCGGGAGTCCCAGATACGCAGTATTTT; CDR3aa: CASSYLAGVPDTQYF; j_gene: TRBJ2-3; d_gene: TRBD2; v_gene: TRBV6-5; abundance: -
CDR3nt: TGCGCCAGCAGCTTGGGTGCAGGTTGGAACACCATATATTTT; CDR3aa: CASSLGAGWNTIYF; j_gene: TRBJ1-3; d_gene: -; v_gene: TRBV5-1; abundance: -
CDR3nt: TGTGCCAGCAGTTACTCTCCGGGACAGGTGAACACTGAAGCTTTCTTT; CDR3aa: CASSYSPGQVNTEAFF; j_gene: TRBJ1-1; d_gene: TRBD1; v_gene: TRBV6-5; abundance: -
CDR3nt: TGTGCCAGCAGTAGAGGCCCCCCGAGTGAAGCTTTCTTT; CDR3aa: CASSRGPPSEAFF; j_gene: TRBJ1-1; d_gene: -; v_gene: TRBV5-6; abundance: few
CDR3nt: TGTGCCAGCAGTGAGGGGGCCAGGGGTGTCTACGAGCAGTACTTC; CDR3aa: CASSEGARGVYEQYF; j_gene: TRBJ2-7; d_gene: -; v_gene: TRBV2; abundance: -
CDR3nt: TGCGCCAGCAGCCTCCGGGACAGAGGCACCGGGGAGCTGTTTTTT; CDR3aa: CASSLRDRGTGELFF; j_gene: TRBJ2-2; d_gene: TRBD1; v_gene: TRBV4-1; abundance: -
CDR3nt: TGTGCCAGCAGTTTTCTTTCACAGGGGGATACGCAGTATTTT; CDR3aa: CASSFLSQGDTQYF; j_gene: TRBJ2-3; d_gene: TRBD1; v_gene: TRBV27; abundance: -
CDR3nt: TGTGCCAGCAGCGTAAGGGACAGCACCCCCTTC; CDR3aa: CASSVRDSTPF; j_gene: TRBJ1-2; d_gene: TRBD1; v_gene: TRBV9; abundance: -
CDR3nt: TGTGCCTGGAGTGTACGTGGGTCTAGCGGCAATCAGCCCCAGCATTTT; CDR3aa: CAWSVRGSSGNQPQHF; j_gene: TRBJ1-5; d_gene: -; v_gene: TRBV30; abundance: -
CDR3nt: TGTGCCAGCAGCCCAGGCCCTGGGGCCAACGTCCTGACTTTC; CDR3aa: CASSPGPGANVLTF; j_gene: TRBJ2-6; d_gene: -; v_gene: TRBV5-6; abundance: -
CDR3nt: TGTGCCAGCAGCTCGACATTCTGGAATTCACCCCTCCACTTT; CDR3aa: CASSSTFWNSPLHF; j_gene: TRBJ1-6; d_gene: -; v_gene: TRBV11-2; abundance: -
CDR3nt: TGTGCCAGCAGCTTAGCGACAGGTCGAGTGACCCAGTACTTC; CDR3aa: CASSLATGRVTQYF; j_gene: TRBJ2-5; d_gene: -; v_gene: TRBV7-9; abundance: -
CDR3nt: TGTGCCAGCAGGGTGCGAACCAGCAATCAGCCCCAGCATTTT; CDR3aa: CASRVRTSNQPQHF; j_gene: TRBJ1-5; d_gene: -; v_gene: TRBV28; abundance: -
CDR3nt: TGTGCCAGCACCCAAGACAGGCGTGCCTACGAGCAGTACTTC; CDR3aa: CASTQDRRAYEQYF; j_gene: TRBJ2-7; d_gene: -; v_gene: TRBV7-2; abundance: -
CDR3nt: TGTGCCAGCAGCGCCGAACTCGGTGAGCAGTTCTTC; CDR3aa: CASSAELGEQFF; j_gene: TRBJ2-1; d_gene: -; v_gene: TRBV9; abundance: -
CDR3nt: TGTGCCAGCAGTTACCACGGCCGCAGACTAGTTTCTCCTGAGGATGAGCAGTTCTTC; CDR3aa: CASSYHGRRLVSPEDEQFF; j_gene: TRBJ2-1; d_gene: -; v_gene: TRBV6-7; abundance: -
CDR3nt: TGCGCCAGCAGCCGGGACAGCCGCAATGAGCAGTTCTTC; CDR3aa: CASSRDSRNEQFF; j_gene: TRBJ2-1; d_gene: TRBD1; v_gene: TRBV5-1; abundance: -
CDR3nt: TGTGCCAGCAGTCCCCCGGGACAGGGGCCCACAGATACGCAGTATTTT; CDR3aa: CASSPPGQGPTDTQYF; j_gene: TRBJ2-3; d_gene: TRBD1; v_gene: TRBV28; abundance: -
CDR3nt: TGTGCCAGCAGCGCAGGCGGCCCTTTACAGGGCGGCGGCTACACCTTC; CDR3aa: CASSAGGPLQGGGYTF; j_gene: TRBJ1-2; d_gene: -; v_gene: TRBV9; abundance: -
CDR3nt: TGTGCCAGCAGTTTGAGAGTCCGAAATAATGAAAAACTGTTTTTT; CDR3aa: CASSLRVRNNEKLFF; j_gene: TRBJ1-4; d_gene: -; v_gene: TRBV28; abundance: -